The sequence of this TCR beta chain was determined in a study of T cell responses to AZD1222 COVID-19 vaccine. Study summary: Pooled together were second doses at about 4 or about 12 weeks.

Study findings and constraints: Regions left unmutated in variants are reportedly the target of nearly half of spike-specific TCRs. Regions 160-218 and 743-854 dominated among vaccine-associated CD4 TCRs spanning spike.

As to this clone: Its antigen is undetermined.

Profiled with immunoSEQ multiplex PCR; TCRdb holds only in-frame clones, not every one. The sample records about 78,000 clones, roughly 87% being singletons. The CDR3 loop spans 15 amino acids. Germline CDR1 reads SEHNR; CDR2 reads FQNEAQ (reference sequence). V dropped 3 bases and J dropped 9; count of bases not matched to a gene: 10. The gene calls are TRBV7-9 and TRBJ2-1, with 8 bases fitting TRBD2. The sequenced sample was peripheral blood, obtained on day 0 of AZD1222 vaccination. The receptor was isolated from an adult in good health. In DNA, the CDR3 is TGTGCCAGCAGCTTGCTGAGCGGGAGCTTGGGTGAGCAGTTCTTC. Translation gives CASSLLSGSLGEQFF.